One sample yielded the 17 T cell receptor beta chains listed below, sequenced in a study of blood T cell repertoires in COVID-19. Assay: immunoSEQ multiplex PCR; the TCRdb copy retains only in-frame clones and omits some. The repertoire has around 100,000 clones, roughly 90% of them found once; the top ten carry roughly 2.5%. Sequenced input: peripheral blood. The receptors here all came from a man aged 50 to 59 with COVID-19, enrolled during active disease.

The chain is built from TRBV5-1 and TRBJ2-6, with 7 bases lining up with TRBD1. The germline gives CDR1 SGHRS, CDR2 YFSETQ. V gave up 4 bases and J gave up 0 bases; unmatched junction bases: 7. The CDR3 totals 17 residues. The CDR3 protein is CASSRGQEVSGANVLTF. CDR3 nucleotides: TGCGCCAGCAGCCGCGGACAGGAAGTCTCTGGGGCCAACGTCCTGACTTTC.

This chain uses TRBV4-2 with TRBJ1-2; D unresolved. Trimming stripped 1 base from V and 8 bases from J, with 17 bases between. Looked up from germline, CDR1 is LGHNA and CDR2 is YNFKEQ. The CDR3 sequence is 15 residues long. Written as DNA, the CDR3 is TGTGCCAGCAGCCAAGTTTTCGGAGCGTCCATAGGCTACACCTTC. Translated, it gives CASSQVFGASIGYTF.

V usage is TRBV28 and J usage is TRBJ1-5; TRBD1 aligns across 7 bases. CDR3 length equals 17 residues. The V gene end was trimmed by 1 base and the J gene end by 0 bases; junction bases not matched to a gene: 6. Germline V CDR1 and CDR2: MDHEN, SYDVKM. The CDR3 sequence is CASSLLWAGGSNQPQHF. The CDR3 nucleotides are TGTGCCAGCAGTTTATTGTGGGCAGGGGGTAGCAATCAGCCCCAGCATTTT.

The chain uses TRBV30 and TRBJ1-5, with TRBD1 matching over 7 bases. CDR3 length: 14 amino acids. Germline CDR1 GTSNPN, CDR2 SVGIG (reference sequence). Unmatched junction bases numbered 7, after V lost 2 bases and J lost 6 bases. For the CDR3, the DNA is TGTGCCTGGAGTATAGGGGGCAGTTCTCAGCCCCAGCATTTT. Its translation: CAWSIGGSSQPQHF.

The rearrangement uses TRBV28 and TRBJ1-6; possibly TRBD1 for D (6 bases). CDR1 and CDR2 (germline): MDHEN, SYDVKM. The CDR3 covers 14 residues. V was clipped by 3 bases and J by 7 bases, with 10 bases between them. The CDR3 is CASSFPTGNSPLHF. Here the CDR3 DNA reads TGTGCCAGCAGTTTCCCGACAGGCAATTCACCCCTCCACTTT.

The gene calls are TRBV2 and TRBJ1-4; maybe TRBD1 (6 bases). This CDR3 spans 14 amino acids. Germline-derived CDR1 and CDR2 are SNHLY and FYNNEI. Trimming removed 8 bases at V and 4 bases at J, with 14 bases between. The CDR3 bases are TGTGCCAGCGTACCCGACAGGAGTAATGAAAAACTGTTTTTT. Translation: CASVPDRSNEKLFF.

This clone was recorded only once. This rearrangement joins TRBV28 to TRBJ1-5, with D possibly being TRBD1 (6 bases). The CDR3 is 15 residues long. Germline V CDR1 and CDR2: MDHEN, SYDVKM. V shed 6 bases and J shed 4 bases, with 16 bases lying between them. CDR3 residues: CASSQGQRQNQPQHF. The CDR3 DNA sequence: TGTGCCAGCAGCCAAGGACAGCGACAAAATCAGCCCCAGCATTTT.

The V gene is TRBV9, the J gene TRBJ1-3, with D possibly TRBD1 on 6 matching bases. With 4 bases removed from V and 0 bases from J, the gap between germline ends came to 20 bases. Germline loops: CDR1 SGDLS, CDR2 YYNGEE. The CDR3 contains 18 residues. This chain's CDR3 is CASSPRGPGESSGNTIYF. For the CDR3, the DNA is TGTGCCAGCAGCCCTAGAGGGCCAGGGGAAAGCTCTGGAAACACCATATATTTT. The full variable domain, with the rest looked up from reference TRBV9 and TRBJ1-3, is DSGVTQTPKHLITATGQRVTLRCSPRSGDLSVYWYQQSLDQGLQFLIQYYNGEERAKGNILERFSAQQFPDLHSELNLSSLELGDSALYFCASSPRGPGESSGNTIYFGEGSWLTVV.

The chain uses TRBV6-1 and TRBJ2-7, with D possibly TRBD1 on 5 matching bases. The length of the CDR3 is 13 residues. CDR1 is MNHNS, CDR2 SASEGT, per germline. V lost 1 base and J 6 bases, leaving 10 bases between the germline ends. In nucleotides, the CDR3 is TGTGCCAGCAGTGAAGTCCCCCAGGGCGAGCAGTACTTC. Protein product: CASSEVPQGEQYF.

The J gene is TRBJ1-6, the V gene TRBV5-1; no clear D gene. Germline-derived CDR1 and CDR2 are SGHRS and YFSETQ. This CDR3 has 14 amino acids. The V gene lost 1 base and the J gene lost 5 bases, with 7 bases spanning the gap. For the CDR3, the DNA is TGCGCCAGCAGCTTGTTCGGGAATAATTCACCCCTCCACTTT. Protein sequence: CASSLFGNNSPLHF.

The V gene is TRBV27, the J gene TRBJ2-5; maybe TRBD2 (6 bases). Trimming left V 4 bases short and J 3 bases short, with 12 bases between. Germline CDR1 is MNHEY and CDR2 is SMNVEV (reference sequence). The CDR3 covers 14 residues. The CDR3 loop is CASSYGGPEETQYF. The CDR3 DNA reads as TGTGCCAGCAGTTACGGGGGACCAGAAGAGACCCAGTACTTC.

Points on this clone: This specimen includes other DNA sequences encoding the same CDR3. The V and J genes are TRBV5-1 and TRBJ2-2; TRBD2 might be the D (5 bases). Per germline, CDR1 SGHRS and CDR2 YFSETQ. Trimming removed 3 bases at V and 3 bases at J, with 15 bases between. This CDR3 is built from 16 residues. The DNA for the CDR3 is TGCGCCAGCAGCTCCCTTGAGGGAGTCGACACCGGGGAGCTGTTTTTT. Encoded protein: CASSSLEGVDTGELFF. The whole variable domain, remainder taken from reference TRBV5-1 and TRBJ2-2, is KAGVTQTPRYLIKTRGQQVTLSCSPISGHRSVSWYQQTPGQGLQFLFEYFSETQRNKGNFPGRFSGRQFSNSRSEMNVSTLELGDSALYLCASSSLEGVDTGELFFGEGSRLTVL.

Regarding this clone: An end of the junction differs from the germline gene, which may be a read error. The rearrangement uses TRBV5-1 and TRBJ1-5; D perhaps matches TRBD1 (6 bases). Germline V gene data show CDR1 as SGHRS and CDR2 as YFSETQ. CDR3 length: 16 amino acids. For the CDR3, the DNA is TGCGCCAGTAGCTTGTCCTACAGGGAGAATAATCAGCCCCAGCATTTT. It translates to CASSLSYRENNQPQHF. Drawing the rest from reference TRBV5-1 and TRBJ1-5, the complete variable domain is KAGVTQTPRYLIKTRGQQVTLSCSPISGHRSVSWYQQTPGQGLQFLFEYFSETQRNKGNFPGRFSGRQFSNSRSEMNVSTLELGDSALYLCASSLSYRENNQPQHFGDGTRLSIL.

This chain uses TRBV6-6 with TRBJ2-5, with D perhaps TRBD1 (6 bases). This CDR3 has 17 amino acids. Germline V lookup: CDR1 MNHNY, CDR2 SVGAGI (reference sequence). Trimming shortened V by 5 bases and J by 0 bases, and 19 bases separated the two germline ends. The CDR3 is CASSLSTGTYYQETQYF. The DNA for the CDR3 is TGTGCCAGCAGTCTGTCGACCGGGACATACTACCAAGAGACCCAGTACTTC.

This clone was observed a single time. Here the CDR3 reads CASSLGGTGVYGYTF. The CDR3 DNA sequence: TGTGCCAGCAGCTTAGGGGGGACAGGGGTCTATGGCTACACCTTC. This chain uses TRBV7-6 with TRBJ1-2, with 10 bases lining up with TRBD1. V shed 1 base, J shed 4 bases, and the junction held 3 bases outside the gene matches. CDR3 length equals 15 residues. CDR1 and CDR2 (germline): SGHVS, FNYEAQ.

The chain joins TRBV19 to TRBJ2-1, with D unclear. V was clipped by 1 base and J by 5 bases, with 6 bases between them. Germline V gene data show CDR1 as LNHDA and CDR2 as SQIVND (reference sequence). There are 13 residues in the CDR3. The CDR3 sequence: CASSIGANNEQFF. In nucleotides, the CDR3 is TGTGCCAGTAGTATAGGGGCTAACAATGAGCAGTTCTTC.

The CDR3 spells CASSSEQAGYTF. The CDR3 DNA reads TGTGCCAGCAGCTCCGAACAGGCTGGCTACACCTTC. The chain combines TRBV7-9 with TRBJ1-2; weak D call: TRBD1 (5 bases). CDR3 size: 12 residues. With 4 bases removed from V and 7 bases from J, the gap between germline ends came to 10 bases. Germline V gene data show CDR1 as SEHNR and CDR2 as FQNEAQ (reference sequence).